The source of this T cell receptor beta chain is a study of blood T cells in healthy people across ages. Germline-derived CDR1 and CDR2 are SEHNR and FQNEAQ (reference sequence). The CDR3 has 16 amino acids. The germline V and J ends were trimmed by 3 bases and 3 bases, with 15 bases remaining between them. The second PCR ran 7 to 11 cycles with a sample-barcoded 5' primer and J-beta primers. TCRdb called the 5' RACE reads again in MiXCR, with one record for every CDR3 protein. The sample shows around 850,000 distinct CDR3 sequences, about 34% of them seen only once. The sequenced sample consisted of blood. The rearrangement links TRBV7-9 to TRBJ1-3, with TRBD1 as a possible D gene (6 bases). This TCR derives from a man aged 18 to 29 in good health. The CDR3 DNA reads TGTGCCAGCAGCTTGGATACAGGGTCGATTGGAAACACCATATATTTT. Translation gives CASSLDTGSIGNTIYF.